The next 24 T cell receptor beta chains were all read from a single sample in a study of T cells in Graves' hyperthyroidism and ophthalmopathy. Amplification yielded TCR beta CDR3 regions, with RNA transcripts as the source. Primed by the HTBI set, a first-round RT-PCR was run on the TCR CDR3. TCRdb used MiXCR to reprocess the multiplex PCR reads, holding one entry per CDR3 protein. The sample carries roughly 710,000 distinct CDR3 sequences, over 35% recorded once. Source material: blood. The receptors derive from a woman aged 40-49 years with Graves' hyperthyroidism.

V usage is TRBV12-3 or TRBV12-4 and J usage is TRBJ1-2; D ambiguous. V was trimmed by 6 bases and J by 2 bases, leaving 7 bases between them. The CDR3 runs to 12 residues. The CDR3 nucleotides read TGTGCCAGCAGCGGCTTGAACTATGGCTACACCTTC. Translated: CASSGLNYGYTF.

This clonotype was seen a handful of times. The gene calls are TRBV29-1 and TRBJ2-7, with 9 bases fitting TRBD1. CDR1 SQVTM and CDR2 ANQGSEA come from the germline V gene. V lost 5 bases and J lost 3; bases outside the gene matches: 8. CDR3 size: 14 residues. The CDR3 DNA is TGCAGCGTTCTTACCCGGACAGGGGTCTACGAGCAGTACTTC. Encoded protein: CSVLTRTGVYEQYF.

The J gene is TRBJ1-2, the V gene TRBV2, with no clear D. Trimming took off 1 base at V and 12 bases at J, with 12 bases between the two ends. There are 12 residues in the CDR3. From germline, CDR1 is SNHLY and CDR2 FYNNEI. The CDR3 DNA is TGTGCCAGCAGTGAAGGGGTACCTGGAAACACCTTC. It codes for CASSEGVPGNTF.

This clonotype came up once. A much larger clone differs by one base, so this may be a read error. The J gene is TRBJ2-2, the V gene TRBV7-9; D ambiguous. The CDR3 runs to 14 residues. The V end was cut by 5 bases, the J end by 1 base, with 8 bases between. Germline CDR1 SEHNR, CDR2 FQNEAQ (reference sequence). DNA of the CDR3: TGTGCCAGCAGCAGGCACGGGAACACCGGGGAGCTGTTTTTT. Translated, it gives CASSRHGNTGELFF.

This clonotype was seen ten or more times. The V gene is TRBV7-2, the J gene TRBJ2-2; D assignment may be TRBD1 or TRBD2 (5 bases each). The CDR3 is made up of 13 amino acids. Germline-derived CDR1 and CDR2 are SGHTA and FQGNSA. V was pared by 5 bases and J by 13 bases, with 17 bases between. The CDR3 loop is CASSQLGVIGLFF. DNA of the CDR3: TGTGCCAGCAGCCAACTAGGGGTGATAGGGCTGTTTTTT.

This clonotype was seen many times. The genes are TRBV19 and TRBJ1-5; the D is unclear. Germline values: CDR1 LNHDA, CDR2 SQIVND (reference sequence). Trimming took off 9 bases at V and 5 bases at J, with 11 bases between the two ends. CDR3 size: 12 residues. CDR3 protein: CASSKGDQPQHF. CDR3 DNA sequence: TGTGCCAGCAGCAAAGGAGATCAGCCCCAGCATTTT.

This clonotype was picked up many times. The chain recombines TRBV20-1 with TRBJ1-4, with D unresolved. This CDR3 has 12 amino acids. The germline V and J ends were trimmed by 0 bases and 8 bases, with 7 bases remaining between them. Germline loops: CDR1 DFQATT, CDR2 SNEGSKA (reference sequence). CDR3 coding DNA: TGCAGTGCTAGAGATCGCGGGGAAAAACTGTTTTTT. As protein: CSARDRGEKLFF.

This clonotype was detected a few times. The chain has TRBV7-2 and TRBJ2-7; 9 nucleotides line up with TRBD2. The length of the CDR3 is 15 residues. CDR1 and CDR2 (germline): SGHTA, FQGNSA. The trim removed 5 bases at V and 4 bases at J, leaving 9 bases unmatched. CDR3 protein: CASSQILAGLYEQYF. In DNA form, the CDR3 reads TGTGCCAGCAGCCAAATTCTAGCGGGACTTTACGAGCAGTACTTC.

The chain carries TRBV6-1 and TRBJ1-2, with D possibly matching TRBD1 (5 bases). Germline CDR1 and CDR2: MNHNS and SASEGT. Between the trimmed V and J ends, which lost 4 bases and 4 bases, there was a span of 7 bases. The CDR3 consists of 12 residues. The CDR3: CASSAGVYGYTF. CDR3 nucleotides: TGTGCCAGCAGTGCGGGGGTCTATGGCTACACCTTC.

The CDR3 is CSARTTAGEGEAFF. CDR3 in DNA: TGCAGTGCTAGAACGACGGCAGGGGAGGGTGAAGCTTTCTTT. The rearrangement links TRBV20-1 to TRBJ1-1, with D possibly being TRBD1 (6 bases). Germline V CDR1 and CDR2: DFQATT, SNEGSKA (reference sequence). The CDR3 covers 14 residues. The V end lost 2 bases, the J end lost 7 bases, and 17 bases lay between the germline ends.

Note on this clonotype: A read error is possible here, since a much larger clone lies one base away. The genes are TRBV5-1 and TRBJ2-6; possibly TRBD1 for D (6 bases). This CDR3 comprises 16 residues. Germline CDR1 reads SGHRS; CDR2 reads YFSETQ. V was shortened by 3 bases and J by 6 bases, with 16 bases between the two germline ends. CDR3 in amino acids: CASSCPQGCEANVLTF. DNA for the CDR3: TGCGCCAGCAGCTGCCCCCAGGGGTGTGAGGCCAACGTCCTGACTTTC.

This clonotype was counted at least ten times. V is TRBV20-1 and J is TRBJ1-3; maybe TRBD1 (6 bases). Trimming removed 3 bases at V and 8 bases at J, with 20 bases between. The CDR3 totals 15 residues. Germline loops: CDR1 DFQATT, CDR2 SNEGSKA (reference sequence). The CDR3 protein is CSARGGFRGADTIYF. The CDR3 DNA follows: TGCAGTGCTAGGGGTGGCTTCAGGGGCGCAGACACCATATATTTT.

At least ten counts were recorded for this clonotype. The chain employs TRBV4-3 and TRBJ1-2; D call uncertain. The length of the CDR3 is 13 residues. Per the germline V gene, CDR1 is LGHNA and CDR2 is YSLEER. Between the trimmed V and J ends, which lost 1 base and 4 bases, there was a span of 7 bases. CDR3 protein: CASSQAESYGYTF. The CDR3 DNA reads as TGCGCCAGCAGCCAAGCAGAAAGCTATGGCTACACCTTC.

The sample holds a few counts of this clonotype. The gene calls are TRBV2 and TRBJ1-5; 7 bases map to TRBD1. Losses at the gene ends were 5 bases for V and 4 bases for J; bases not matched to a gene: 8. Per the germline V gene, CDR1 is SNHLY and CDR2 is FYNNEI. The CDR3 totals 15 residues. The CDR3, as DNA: TGTGCCAGCAGTAAACAGGGGAGTGGTAATCAGCCCCAGCATTTT. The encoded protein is CASSKQGSGNQPQHF.

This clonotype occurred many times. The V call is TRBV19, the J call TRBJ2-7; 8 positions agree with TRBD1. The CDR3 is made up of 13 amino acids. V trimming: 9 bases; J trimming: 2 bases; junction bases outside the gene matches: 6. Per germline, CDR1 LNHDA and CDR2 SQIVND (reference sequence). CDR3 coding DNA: TGTGCCAGCATGGGACAGGATCCCTACGAGCAGTACTTC. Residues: CASMGQDPYEQYF. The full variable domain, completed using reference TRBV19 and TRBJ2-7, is DGGITQSPKYLFRKEGQNVTLSCEQNLNHDAMYWYRQDPGQGLRLIYYSQIVNDFQKGDIAEGYSVSREKKESFPLTVTSAQKNPTAFYLCASMGQDPYEQYFGPGTRLTVT.

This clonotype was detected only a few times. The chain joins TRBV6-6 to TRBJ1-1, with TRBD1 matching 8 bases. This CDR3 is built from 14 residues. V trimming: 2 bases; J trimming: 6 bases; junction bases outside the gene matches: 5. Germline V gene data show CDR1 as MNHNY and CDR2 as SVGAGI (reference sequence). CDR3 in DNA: TGTGCCAGCAGTTACGGGCAGGGGGCTTCTGAAGCTTTCTTT. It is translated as CASSYGQGASEAFF.

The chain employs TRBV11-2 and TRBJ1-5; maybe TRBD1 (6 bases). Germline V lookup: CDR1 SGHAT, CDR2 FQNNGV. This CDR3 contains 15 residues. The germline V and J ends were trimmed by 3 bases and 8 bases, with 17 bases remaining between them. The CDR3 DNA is TGTGCCAGCAGCTTGGGGGCCACCGGGGTAAAGCCCCAGCATTTT. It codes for CASSLGATGVKPQHF.

DNA of the CDR3: TGCAGTGCTAGAGATCGGAGGAGGGGCGGGAACACTGAAGCTTTCTTT. Its translation is CSARDRRRGGNTEAFF. This chain links TRBV20-1 with TRBJ1-1; D may be TRBD1 (5 bases). The length of the CDR3 is 16 residues. Trimming shortened V by 0 bases and J by 1 base, and 15 bases separated the two germline ends. Germline values: CDR1 DFQATT, CDR2 SNEGSKA (reference sequence).

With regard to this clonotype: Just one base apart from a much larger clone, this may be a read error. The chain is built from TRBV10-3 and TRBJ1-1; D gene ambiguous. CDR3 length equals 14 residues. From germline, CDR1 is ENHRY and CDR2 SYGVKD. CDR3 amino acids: CAITAQLGNAEAFF. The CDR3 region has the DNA TGTGCCATCACTGCACAGTTGGGGAACGCTGAAGCTTTCTTT.

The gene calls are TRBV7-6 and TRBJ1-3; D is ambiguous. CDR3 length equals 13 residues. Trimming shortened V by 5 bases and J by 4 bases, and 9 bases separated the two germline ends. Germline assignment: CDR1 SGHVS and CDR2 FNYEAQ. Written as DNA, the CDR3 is TGTGCCAGCAGCCCCGTGGGGGGAAACACCATATATTTT. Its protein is CASSPVGGNTIYF.

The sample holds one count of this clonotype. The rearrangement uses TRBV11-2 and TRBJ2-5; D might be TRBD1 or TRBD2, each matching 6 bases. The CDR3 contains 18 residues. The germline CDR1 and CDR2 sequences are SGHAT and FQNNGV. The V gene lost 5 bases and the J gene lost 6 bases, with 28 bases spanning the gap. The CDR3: CASSGDLGRGPQEQTQYF. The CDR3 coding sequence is TGTGCCAGCAGCGGGGACTTGGGCAGGGGCCCGCAGGAACAGACCCAGTACTTC. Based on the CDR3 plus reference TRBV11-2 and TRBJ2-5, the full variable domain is EAGVAQSPRYKIIEKRQSVAFWCNPISGHATLYWYQQILGQGPKLLIQFQNNGVVDDSQLPKDRFSAERLKGVDSTLKIQPAKLEDSAVYLCASSGDLGRGPQEQTQYFGPGTRLLVL.

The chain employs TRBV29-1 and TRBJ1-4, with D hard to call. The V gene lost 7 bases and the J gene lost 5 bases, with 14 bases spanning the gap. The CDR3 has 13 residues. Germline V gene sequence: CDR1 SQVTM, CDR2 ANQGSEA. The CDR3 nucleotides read TGCAGCGCTAGCGGGATGGGGAATGAAAAACTGTTTTTT. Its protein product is CSASGMGNEKLFF.

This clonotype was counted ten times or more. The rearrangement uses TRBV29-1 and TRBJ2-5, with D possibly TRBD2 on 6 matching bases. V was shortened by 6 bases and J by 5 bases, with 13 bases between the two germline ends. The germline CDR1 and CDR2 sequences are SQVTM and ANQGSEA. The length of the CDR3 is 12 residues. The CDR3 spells CSVRTAGETQYF. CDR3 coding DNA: TGCAGCGTCCGGACGGCGGGGGAGACCCAGTACTTC.

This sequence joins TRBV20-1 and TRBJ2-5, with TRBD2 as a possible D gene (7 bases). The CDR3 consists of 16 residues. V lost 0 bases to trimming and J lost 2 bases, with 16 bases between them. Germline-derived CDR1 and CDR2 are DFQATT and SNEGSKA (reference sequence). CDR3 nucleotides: TGCAGTGCTAGAGATCTTTTTCGGGGGGCGCAAGAGACCCAGTACTTC. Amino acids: CSARDLFRGAQETQYF.